This TCR beta chain was recovered during a study of shared clonotypes between healthy human individuals (dated by TCRdb to about 2020). Study-level background: Three men and two women, aged 18 to 49 years, made up the cohort. For each donor, CD4 naive and CD4 memory were each given three plates, CD8 naive was given two plates, and CD8 memory was given one plate. Blood TCR repertoires of five healthy adults were deeply sequenced to estimate repertoire size and the extent of clonotype sharing between individuals. Different laboratories and diverse techniques were used to prepare libraries and sequence TCR repertoires, to increase sequencing depth and limit assay-specific biases. Per donor, leukapheresis produced somewhere between about 0.8 and 9 billion PBMCs.

Using the deep immunoSEQ assay, multiplex PCR amplified TCR CDR3 regions from genomic DNA. Extracted genomic DNA from each cell subset was distributed evenly across all wells of several immunoSEQ 96-well plates, and each plate was treated as a replicate. For sorted subsets, approximately 210 ng of genomic DNA, equivalent to around 31,000 T cell genomes, went into each replicate PCR. The purified libraries were quantified using a Qubit 3.0 fluorometer, sized with a Bioanalyzer 2100, and then quantified again using the KAPA Library Quantification kit. Each immunoSEQ 96-well plate was sequenced on its own single-read 150-cycle Illumina NextSeq 550 flow cell. Concerning the study's data processing: Because the immunoSEQ output included only junctional sequences and no quality scores, the filtering could not be the same as the filtering used for full-length reads. Sequences were annotated with PyIR, a Python wrapper for IgBLAST v1.9, using IMGT germline references to assign V/J genes and CDR3. Any read was removed if the V/J assignment was weak (E-value above 1e-6), the CDR3 was missing, or the read contained stop codons, out-of-frame junctions, or ambiguous translated residues. V3J clonotypes were defined as sequences sharing the same inferred V gene, J gene, and CDR3 amino acid sequence. Percentage overlap between repertoires was calculated by dividing the number of shared unique clonotypes by the size of the smaller repertoire. RTK rarefaction, the Chao1 estimator, and Recon v2.1 estimates of unobserved clonotypes were used to assess repertoire richness. For all TCRbeta clonotypes obtained by the gDNA method from a handful of donors, generation probabilities were computed with OLGA. TCRdb took this table from immuneACCESS and kept in-frame rearrangements with V and J called. Such tables lack part of the clones; where checked against another copy, unresolved V genes explain under half of the gap, and the rest is unexplained. That table gives V, J and clone size, and the DNA gave D and trimming. In all, the sample holds 2 million to 2.5 million clones, and approximately 95% of those were seen once. In total, the top ten clones hold around 0.4% of the sample.

The donors were healthy, HIV-negative adults with no recently reported acute infections or vaccinations. Every donor was a Caucasian adult residing in Nashville, Tennessee, USA. Magnetic negative selection was used to enrich CD4+ T cells, after which naive cells were positively selected on CD45RA and the negative fraction became the memory subset. Blood was obtained by leukapheresis, after which PBMCs were separated by Ficoll-Histopaque density gradient centrifugation and cryopreserved in liquid nitrogen vapor phase. Purity and quantity of every magnetically sorted T cell population were checked by analytical flow cytometry. From each sorted fraction, genomic DNA was isolated and quantified by UV absorbance on a Nanodrop 2000c. On the study overall, not on this receptor specifically: Clonotypes shared by all four sorted-subset donors showed higher generation probabilities than non-shared clonotypes. Incomplete sequencing was indicated by rarefaction of sorted-subset datasets, despite the large sequencing depth. The genetic and exposure-history diversity represented was limited by the small number of donors. Across a handful of donors, roughly 5.1% of naive CD4, roughly 3.8% of naive CD8, roughly 2.3% of memory CD4, and under 0.45% of memory CD8 clonotypes were shared. Pairwise subsampling indicated that sequencing depth was expected to affect the degree of clonotype sharing among donors. Sampling was restricted to blood, and TCR repertoires in tissues likely differ from the TCR repertoires found in blood. Larger estimated clonotype richness was generally found for naive subsets than for memory subsets.

V drops 0 bases and J drops 0 bases, leaving 13 bases in between. The CDR1 and CDR2 encoded by the germline V gene are SGHRS and YFSETQ. The CDR3 sequence holds 17 residues, the cysteine and phenylalanine included. CDR3 DNA is the only sequence kept; it has 51 bases, read in frame from the first base. To note about this clone: The antigen this receptor binds is unknown. Base-call qualities are not available, and no considerably larger clone is one nucleotide away.

Sequencing was performed on naive CD4+ T cells from PBMCs. The meaning of the sample's cell subset or site label: CD45RA+ positively selected. This TCR derives from a man aged 18 to 30 in good health. Some clones in this sample may be carry-over from other donors' samples. The V and J segments used are TRBV5-1 and TRBJ1-3; too little of a D gene remains to name it. The CDR3 loop reads CASSLDPFEVSGNTIYF. The nucleotide sequence reads as follows: TGCGCCAGCAGCTTGGACCCCTTTGAAGTCTCTGGAAACACCATATATTTT.